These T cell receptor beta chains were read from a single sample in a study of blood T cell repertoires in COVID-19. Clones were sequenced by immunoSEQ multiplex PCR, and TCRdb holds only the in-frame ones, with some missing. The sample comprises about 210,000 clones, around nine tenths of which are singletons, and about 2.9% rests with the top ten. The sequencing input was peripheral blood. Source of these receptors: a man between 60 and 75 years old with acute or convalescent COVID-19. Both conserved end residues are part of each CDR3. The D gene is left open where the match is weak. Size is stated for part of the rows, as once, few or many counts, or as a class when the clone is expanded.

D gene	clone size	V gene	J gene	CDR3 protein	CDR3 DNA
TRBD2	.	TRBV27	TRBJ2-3	CASRVWTSGGRSTDTQYF	TGTGCCAGTAGGGTTTGGACTAGCGGGGGCCGGAGCACAGATACGCAGTATTTT
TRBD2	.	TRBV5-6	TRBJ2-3	CASSLALRGNTDTQYF	TGTGCCAGCAGCTTGGCCTTGCGGGGGAACACAGATACGCAGTATTTT
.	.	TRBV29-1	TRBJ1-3	CSAAGASGNTIYF	TGCAGCGCAGCGGGGGCATCTGGAAACACCATATATTTT
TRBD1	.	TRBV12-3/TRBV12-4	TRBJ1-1	CASSLVQGLMAFF	TGTGCCAGCAGTTTAGTACAGGGGTTGATGGCTTTCTTT
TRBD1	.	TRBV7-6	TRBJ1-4	CASSPRDRGGFEKLFF	TGTGCCAGCAGCCCTCGGGACAGGGGCGGTTTCGAAAAACTGTTTTTT
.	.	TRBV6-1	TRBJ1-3	CASSEGSSGNTIYF	TGTGCCAGCAGTGAAGGCAGCTCTGGAAACACCATATATTTT
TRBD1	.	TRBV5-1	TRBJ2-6	CASSPRGTGGSGANVLTF	TGCGCCAGCAGCCCAAGGGGGACAGGGGGTAGTGGGGCCAACGTCCTGACTTTC
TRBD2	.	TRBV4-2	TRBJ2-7	CASSPSAGLAGITYEQYF	TGTGCCAGCAGCCCCTCCGCCGGGCTAGCGGGGATTACCTACGAGCAGTACTTC
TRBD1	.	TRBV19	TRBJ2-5	CASSMGTGGETQYF	TGTGCCAGTAGTATGGGGACAGGGGGAGAGACCCAGTACTTC
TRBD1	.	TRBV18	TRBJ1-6	CASSPGGTGLGNSPLHF	TGTGCCAGCTCACCAGGCGGGACAGGGTTGGGTAATTCACCCCTCCACTTT
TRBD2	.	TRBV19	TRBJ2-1	CASSIIITAGGPNEQFF	TGTGCCAGTAGTATAATTATTACGGCGGGGGGGCCGAATGAGCAGTTCTTC
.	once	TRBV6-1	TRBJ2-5	CASSEEGRAQETQYF	TGTGCCAGCAGTGAAGAGGGCAGGGCCCAAGAGACCCAGTACTTC
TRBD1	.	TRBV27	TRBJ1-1	CASSLMGQGVQAFF	TGTGCCAGCAGTTTGATGGGACAGGGGGTCCAAGCTTTCTTT
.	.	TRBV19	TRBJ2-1	CASSRDGSSYNEQFF	TGTGCCAGTAGTAGGGACGGGAGCTCCTACAATGAGCAGTTCTTC
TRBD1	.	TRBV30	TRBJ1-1	CAWSWTGNTEAFF	TGTGCCTGGAGTTGGACAGGGAACACTGAAGCTTTCTTT
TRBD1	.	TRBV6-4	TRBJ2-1	CASSDSGRGKFDEQFF	TGTGCCAGCAGTGACTCAGGCAGGGGGAAGTTCGATGAGCAGTTCTTC
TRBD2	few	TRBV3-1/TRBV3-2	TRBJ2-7	CASSQEPGAQRGPEQYF	TGTGCCAGCAGCCAAGAGCCCGGTGCCCAGCGGGGGCCGGAGCAGTACTTC
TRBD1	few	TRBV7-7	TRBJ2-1	CASSLGDRGYNEQFF	TGTGCCAGCAGCTTAGGGGACAGGGGCTACAATGAGCAGTTCTTC
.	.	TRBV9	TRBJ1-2	CASSLSRGTQNYGYTF	TGTGCCAGCAGCCTAAGCCGCGGGACGCAGAACTATGGCTACACCTTC
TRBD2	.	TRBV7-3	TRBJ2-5	CASSLSGEETQYF	TGTGCCAGCAGCCTTAGCGGGGAAGAGACCCAGTACTTC
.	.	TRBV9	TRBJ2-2	CASSVVGLTASGGELFF	TGTGCCAGCAGCGTAGTCGGCCTAACCGCCTCAGGCGGGGAGCTGTTTTTT
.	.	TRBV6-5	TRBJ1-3	CATRRLSGNTIYF	TGTGCCACCAGACGACTTTCCGGAAACACCATATATTTT
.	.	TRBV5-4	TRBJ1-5	CASSHLPGAGSNQPQHF	TGTGCCAGCAGCCACCTTCCAGGGGCGGGTAGCAATCAGCCCCAGCATTTT
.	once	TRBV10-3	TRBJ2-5	CAISESMGGETQYF	TGTGCCATCAGTGAGTCGATGGGGGGAGAGACCCAGTACTTC
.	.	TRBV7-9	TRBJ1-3	CASSPSTGRSSGNTIYF	TGTGCCAGCAGCCCAAGTACAGGACGGAGCTCTGGAAACACCATATATTTT
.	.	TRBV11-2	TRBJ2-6	CASSLGGSGANVLTF	TGTGCCAGCAGCCTGGGGGGCTCTGGGGCCAACGTCCTGACTTTC
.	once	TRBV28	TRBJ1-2	CASSLGRGGHGYTF	TGTGCCAGCAGTTTGGGTCGGGGAGGGCATGGCTACACCTTC
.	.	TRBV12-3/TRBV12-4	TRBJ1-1	CASRERGEAFF	TGTGCCAGCAGGGAACGGGGTGAAGCTTTCTTT
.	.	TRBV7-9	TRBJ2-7	CAIQQTGQGSYEQYF	TGTGCCATACAACAGACGGGGCAGGGGTCCTACGAGCAGTACTTC
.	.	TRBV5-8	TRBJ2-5	CASSWRQSGSIQETQYF	TGTGCCAGCAGCTGGCGGCAGAGCGGCTCCATCCAAGAGACCCAGTACTTC
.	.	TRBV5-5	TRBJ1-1	CASRTTPSNTEAFF	TGTGCCAGCAGGACTACACCTTCGAACACTGAAGCTTTCTTT
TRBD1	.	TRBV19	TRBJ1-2	CASRGQLHYGYTF	TGTGCCAGTCGGGGACAGCTCCACTATGGCTACACCTTC
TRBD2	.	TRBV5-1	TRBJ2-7	CASSLVSGGTNWGYEQYF	TGCGCCAGCAGCTTGGTTAGCGGGGGGACAAACTGGGGCTACGAGCAGTACTTC
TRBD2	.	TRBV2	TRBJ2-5	CAILSGGAKETQYF	TGTGCCATTCTTAGCGGGGGGGCAAAGGAGACCCAGTACTTC
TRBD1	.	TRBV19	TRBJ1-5	CASSTGVRQPQHF	TGTGCCAGTAGCACAGGGGTGCGTCAGCCCCAGCATTTT
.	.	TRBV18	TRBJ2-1	CASSPRAGVGDEQFF	TGTGCCAGCTCACCACGGGCAGGGGTTGGAGATGAGCAGTTCTTC
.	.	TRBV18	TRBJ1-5	CASSPQGLSSNQPQHF	TGTGCCAGCTCACCACAGGGGCTTTCGAGCAATCAGCCCCAGCATTTT
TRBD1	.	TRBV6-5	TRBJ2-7	CASSSPGTGTSYEQYF	TGTGCCAGCAGTTCCCCCGGGACAGGTACCTCCTACGAGCAGTACTTC
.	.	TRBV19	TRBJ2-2	CASSIGRRELFF	TGTGCCAGTAGTATAGGGAGGAGGGAGCTGTTTTTT
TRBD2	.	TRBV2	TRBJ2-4	CASSDLGGKNIQYF	TGTGCCAGCAGTGATTTGGGGGGGAAAAACATTCAGTACTTC
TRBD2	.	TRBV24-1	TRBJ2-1	CATSGRIRGGRAVEQFF	TGTGCCACCAGCGGCAGGATTCGGGGGGGCCGGGCGGTTGAGCAGTTCTTC
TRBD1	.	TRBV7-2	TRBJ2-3	CASSSEGQTISTDTQYF	TGTGCCAGCAGCTCCGAGGGACAGACTATTAGCACAGATACGCAGTATTTT
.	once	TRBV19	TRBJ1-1	CASSILSGNTEAFF	TGTGCCAGTAGTATACTGTCAGGGAACACTGAAGCTTTCTTT
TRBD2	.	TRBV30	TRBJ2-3	CAWSPFVLAGITDTQYF	TGTGCCTGGAGTCCCTTCGTGCTAGCGGGGATCACAGATACGCAGTATTTT
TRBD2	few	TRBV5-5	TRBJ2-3	CASSLARGSGGSDTQYF	TGTGCCAGCAGCTTGGCCAGAGGAAGCGGGGGGTCGGATACGCAGTATTTT
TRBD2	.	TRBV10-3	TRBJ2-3	CAIRPTSGGTDTQYF	TGTGCCATCAGACCGACTAGCGGAGGCACAGATACGCAGTATTTT
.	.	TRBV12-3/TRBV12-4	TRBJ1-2	CASSPNRVDGYTF	TGTGCCAGCAGCCCAAACAGGGTCGACGGCTACACCTTC
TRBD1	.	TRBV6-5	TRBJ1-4	CASSKTGWSEKLFF	TGTGCCAGCAGTAAGACAGGGTGGAGTGAAAAACTGTTTTTT
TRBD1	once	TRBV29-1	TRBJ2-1	CSVDPDRGINEQFF	TGCAGCGTTGACCCGGACAGGGGAATCAATGAGCAGTTCTTC
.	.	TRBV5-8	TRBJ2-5	CATYAGNGYRETQYF	TGTGCCACCTACGCGGGGAACGGTTATAGAGAGACCCAGTACTTC
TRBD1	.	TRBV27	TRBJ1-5	CASRTSGTGGNQPQHF	TGTGCCAGCAGAACTTCGGGGACAGGGGGCAATCAGCCCCAGCATTTT
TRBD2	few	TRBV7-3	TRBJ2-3	CASSSPRGGPGDTQYF	TGTGCCAGCAGCTCCCCCCGGGGGGGCCCGGGAGATACGCAGTATTTT
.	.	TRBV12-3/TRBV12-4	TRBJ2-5	CASRDTWAETQYF	TGTGCCAGCAGAGATACATGGGCAGAGACCCAGTACTTC